These 21 T cell receptor beta chains share one sample of origin, sequenced in a study of regulatory T cells in long-lasting Graves disease (dated by TCRdb to 2020 to 2022). The sample's time point label is to be understood as: persistent/refractory GD, antithyroid drugs over 5 years with positive TRAb. For both TCR sequencing and RNA sequencing, RNA was extracted from PBMCs in TRIzol. Library preparation used multiplex PCR. TCRdb lists the instrument as Illumina HiSeq 4000. CDR3 regions were amplified by Arm-PCR with iRepertoire HTBI primers to construct TCR beta libraries. TCRdb reanalyzed the raw reads on its own, using fastp at Q25 for trimming and MiXCR for clone calling, and kept in-frame beta chains. Rows matching on CDR3 protein sequence are summarized as one entry with the most common DNA and genes. This sample comprises 430,000 or so distinct CDR3 sequences, over 20% of them detected only once. Of the sample, roughly an eighth is held by the ten largest clones.

This specimen was peripheral blood mononuclear cells (PBMCs), taken when the disease was refractory, from a patient treated with antithyroid drugs. These receptors came from a female donor with Graves disease.

The rearrangement uses TRBV2 and TRBJ1-2, with 9 bases lining up with TRBD1. Germline loops: CDR1 SNHLY, CDR2 FYNNEI. This CDR3 spans 16 amino acids. V lost 2 bases to trimming and J lost 6 bases; unmatched junction nucleotides: 10. CDR3 bases: TGTGCCAGCAGTGAAACAGGGGGCAGTCAAAGGGATGGCTACACCTTC. Translated: CASSETGGSQRDGYTF.

To note about this clonotype: A far larger clone differs by one base, so this is likely a read error. This chain links TRBV11-3 with TRBJ2-5; either TRBD1 or TRBD2 may fit D (5 bases each). The CDR3 is made up of 13 amino acids. CDR1 and CDR2 (germline): SGHNT, YENEEA. V was clipped by 5 bases and J by 6 bases, with 13 bases between them. CDR3 protein: CASSPGTGQTQYF. Written as DNA, the CDR3 is TGTGCCAGCAGCCCCGGGACCGGTCAGACCCAGTACTTC.

This chain uses TRBV28 with TRBJ2-3; a weak D match, TRBD2 (6 bases). This CDR3 spans 16 amino acids. The V and J ends lost 5 bases and 4 bases respectively, with 19 bases between them. Germline V gives CDR1 MDHEN, CDR2 SYDVKM. The CDR3 nucleotides are TGTGCCAGCAGTGGCCGGGACTCGAGGGTTTCAGATACGCAGTATTTT. It specifies CASSGRDSRVSDTQYF.

V and J are TRBV11-1 and TRBJ1-1; D gene unclear. Germline-derived CDR1 and CDR2 are SGHAT and FQDESV (reference sequence). V lost 5 bases and J 5 bases, leaving 15 bases between the germline ends. This CDR3 has 14 amino acids. The CDR3 sequence: CASSPRTEGTEAFF. The CDR3 DNA reads as TGTGCCAGCAGCCCCCGGACGGAGGGTACTGAAGCTTTCTTT.

The rearrangement uses TRBV30 and TRBJ2-3, with D perhaps matching TRBD1 (5 bases). CDR1 and CDR2 (germline): GTSNPN, SVGIG (reference sequence). The CDR3 has 12 residues. The V gene lost 4 bases and the J gene lost 1 base, with 6 bases spanning the gap. CDR3 sequence: CAWMTGTDTQYF. DNA of the CDR3: TGTGCCTGGATGACAGGCACAGATACGCAGTATTTT.

This clonotype was counted at least ten times. The rearrangement uses TRBV28 and TRBJ1-4; a possible D gene is TRBD1 (6 bases). The germline gives CDR1 MDHEN, CDR2 SYDVKM. V lost 6 bases, J lost 7 bases, and 15 bases lay in between. This CDR3 comprises 14 residues. The CDR3 spells CASSFPGQGEKLFF. For the CDR3, the DNA is TGTGCCAGCAGCTTTCCGGGACAAGGTGAAAAACTGTTTTTT.

Comment on this clonotype: Since a much larger clone is just one base distant, this may be a read error. Since no conserved phenylalanine or tryptophan closes the CDR3, a read error is the likely cause. The rearrangement joins TRBV6-1 to TRBJ2-5, with 13 positions matching TRBD2. There are 14 residues in the CDR3. J lost 1 base, V lost 8 bases, and 1 base had no gene match. CDR1 MNHNS and CDR2 SASEGT come from the germline V gene. CDR3 nucleotide sequence: TGTGCCAGCGGGACTAGCGGGATCCAAGAGACCCAGTACCTC. Protein sequence: CASGTSGIQETQYL.

The CDR3: CASTPPRLAGGPADTQYF. CDR3 DNA sequence: TGTGCCAGCACCCCTCCTAGGCTAGCGGGAGGGCCGGCAGATACGCAGTATTTT. V usage is TRBV28 and J usage is TRBJ2-3; 12 nucleotides line up with TRBD2. The ends lost 7 bases at V and 4 bases at J; junction bases unmatched: 15. Germline lookup yields CDR1 MDHEN and CDR2 SYDVKM. This CDR3 is built from 18 residues. The whole variable domain, remainder taken from reference TRBV28 and TRBJ2-3, is DVKVTQSSRYLVKRTGEKVFLECVQDMDHENMFWYRQDPGLGLRLIYFSYDVKMKEKGDIPEGYSVSREKKERFSLILESASTNQTSMYLCASTPPRLAGGPADTQYFGPGTRLTVL.

This clonotype was picked up many times. The rearrangement joins TRBV28 to TRBJ2-2; D remains unclear. V lost 6 bases and J lost 7, with 18 bases in between. CDR1 and CDR2 from the germline V gene are MDHEN and SYDVKM. This CDR3 is 15 amino acids long. The CDR3 DNA reads TGTGCCAGCAGACCTGACACAACGCGTGGCGGGGAGCTGTTTTTT. Translation: CASRPDTTRGGELFF.

The chain has TRBV3-1 and TRBJ2-1, with a weak D call TRBD2 (5 bases). Germline CDR1 reads LGHDT; CDR2 reads YNNKEL (reference sequence). The V end was cut by 5 bases, the J end by 0 bases, with 17 bases between. The CDR3 has 17 amino acids. In DNA, the CDR3 is TGTGCCAGCAGCTCCCTTCAGGCGGGTAGCTCCTACAATGAGCAGTTCTTC. Protein sequence: CASSSLQAGSSYNEQFF.

The table lists this clonotype with many counts. This sequence joins TRBV6-2 or TRBV6-3 and TRBJ1-1; D not certain. The V end was cut by 5 bases, the J end by 1 base, with 11 bases between. This CDR3 has 14 amino acids. Germline V CDR1 and CDR2: MNHEY, SVGEGT. CDR3 coding DNA: TGTGCCAGCAGTCAGCGGCCCCAGAACACTGAAGCTTTCTTT. Its protein is CASSQRPQNTEAFF.

This clonotype was seen at least ten times. CDR3 sequence reads: CATSGTGGTETQYF. The CDR3 DNA sequence: TGTGCCACCAGTGGGACAGGGGGAACGGAGACCCAGTACTTC. The rearrangement joins TRBV24-1 to TRBJ2-5; the match to TRBD1 covers 10 bases. Germline CDR1 and CDR2: KGHDR and SFDVKD. The CDR3 extends over 14 amino acids. The V gene end was trimmed by 5 bases and the J gene end by 5 bases; junction bases not matched to a gene: 4.

The table lists this clonotype with a few counts. The CDR3 nucleotides read TGCAGCGTTCGGGACAGCGAAATCCTCGAGCAGTACTTC. As protein: CSVRDSEILEQYF. The rearrangement links TRBV29-1 to TRBJ2-7; 7 bases are shared with TRBD1. The V gene's germline CDR1 is SQVTM and CDR2 ANQGSEA. V lost 5 bases and J lost 6; bases outside the gene matches: 10. This CDR3 is built from 13 residues.

This clonotype was seen many times. An end of the junction does not agree with germline; a read error may underlie this. This rearrangement joins TRBV7-9 to TRBJ2-5, with D unclear. The CDR3 covers 16 residues. Germline assignment: CDR1 SEHNR and CDR2 FQNEAQ (reference sequence). CDR3 amino acids: CASSFNRGPNKETQYF. In nucleotides, the CDR3 is TGTGCCAGTAGCTTTAACCGCGGCCCAAATAAAGAGACCCAGTACTTC.

This clonotype showed up many times. The CDR3 DNA sequence: TGTGCCAGCGTCCTGCTAGGACAAGAGACCCAGTACTTC. Translation: CASVLLGQETQYF. The chain links TRBV2 to TRBJ2-5; D is uncertain. Trimming shortened V by 8 bases and J by 2 bases, and 12 bases separated the two germline ends. From germline, CDR1 is SNHLY and CDR2 FYNNEI. The CDR3 length is 13 residues.

This clonotype was recorded a few times. V is TRBV5-1 and J is TRBJ1-1; 7 bases agree with TRBD1. The CDR3 has 14 amino acids. Looked up from germline, CDR1 is SGHRS and CDR2 is YFSETQ. V gave up 4 bases and J gave up 1 base; unmatched junction bases: 4. This CDR3 is CASSARTGNTEAFF. The CDR3 DNA reads as TGCGCCAGCAGCGCACGGACAGGGAACACTGAAGCTTTCTTT.

This clonotype was seen at least ten times. The J gene is TRBJ2-5, the V gene TRBV2; D might be TRBD2 (5 bases). CDR1 is SNHLY, CDR2 FYNNEI, per germline. The CDR3 totals 18 residues. Trimming removed 0 bases at V and 3 bases at J, with 20 bases between. CDR3 DNA: TGTGCCAGCAGTGAAGCTAGAAAGAGGGCCCCTGGGGAAGAGACCCAGTACTTC. Protein: CASSEARKRAPGEETQYF.

This clonotype showed up many times. The V gene is TRBV5-1, the J gene TRBJ2-2; TRBD2 matches 8 bases. Germline lookup yields CDR1 SGHRS and CDR2 YFSETQ. The CDR3 is made up of 16 amino acids. J was trimmed by 3 bases and V by 0 bases; bases with no gene match: 4. The CDR3 region is CASSLVLAGYTGELFF. CDR3 nucleotides: TGCGCCAGCAGCTTGGTTCTAGCGGGCTACACCGGGGAGCTGTTTTTT.

V is TRBV30 and J is TRBJ1-5, with D possibly matching TRBD1 (6 bases). The V end lost 1 base, the J end lost 5 bases, and 12 bases lay between the germline ends. The CDR3 contains 14 residues. The V gene's germline CDR1 is GTSNPN and CDR2 SVGIG (reference sequence). Here the CDR3 reads CAWSGGAGDQPQHF. The DNA for the CDR3 is TGTGCCTGGAGTGGGGGGGCTGGGGATCAGCCCCAGCATTTT.

This rearrangement joins TRBV7-9 to TRBJ2-5; 8 positions match TRBD1. Germline trimming cut 5 bases from V and 3 bases from J; bases unmatched to any gene: 8. This CDR3 contains 15 residues. Germline V lookup: CDR1 SEHNR, CDR2 FQNEAQ (reference sequence). In nucleotides, the CDR3 is TGTGCCAGCAGCCGGACAGGGACCTTAAAAGAGACCCAGTACTTC. Protein sequence: CASSRTGTLKETQYF.

This clonotype was observed many times. The V and J genes are TRBV7-9 and TRBJ1-2; TRBD1 might be the D (5 bases). Looked up from germline, CDR1 is SEHNR and CDR2 is FQNEAQ (reference sequence). Trimming took 8 bases from V and 6 from J, leaving 7 bases between them. The CDR3 is made up of 10 amino acids. The CDR3 region has the DNA TGTGCCAGCCCGGGGGATGGCTACACCTTC. Protein product: CASPGDGYTF.